This section outlines one TCR beta chain sequence together with its context. A junction end diverges from the germline sequence, so it may reflect a read error. It was genomic DNA that served as the template for profiling TCR beta VDJ and CDR3. TCRdb used MiXCR to reprocess the reads, holding one entry per CDR3 protein. The table has approximately 250,000 distinct CDR3 sequences, roughly 80% seen once. This sample stems from a study of CD8+CD57+ T cells in acquired aplastic anemia. Individuals selected for sequencing had exhibited CD8+CD57+ cell expansion on flow cytometry. The germline V gene has CDR1 SGDLS and CDR2 YYNGEE. The CDR3 consists of 14 residues.

This TCR came from a human donor with aplastic anemia. Sequenced: sorted CD4+, CD8+, or CD8+CD57+ T cells (not recorded which) from PBMCs. The chain links TRBV9 to TRBJ2-3; TRBD1 might be the D (5 bases). CDR3 bases: TGTGCCAGCAGCCTCTGGGGCTCTCGGGCCAACGTCCATTTT. Translation: CASSLWGSRANVHF.